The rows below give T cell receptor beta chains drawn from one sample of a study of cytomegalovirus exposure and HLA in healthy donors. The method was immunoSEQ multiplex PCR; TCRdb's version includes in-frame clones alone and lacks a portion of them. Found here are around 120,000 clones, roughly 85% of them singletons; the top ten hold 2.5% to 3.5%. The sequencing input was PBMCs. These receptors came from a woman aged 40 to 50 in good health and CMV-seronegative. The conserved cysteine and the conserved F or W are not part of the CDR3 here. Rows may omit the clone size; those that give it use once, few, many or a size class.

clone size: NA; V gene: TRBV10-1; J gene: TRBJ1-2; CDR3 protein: ASSDGRYGYT
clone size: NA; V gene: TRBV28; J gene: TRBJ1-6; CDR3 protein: ASSPLLQGYNSPLH
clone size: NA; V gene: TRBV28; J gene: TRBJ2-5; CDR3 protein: ASSSKGLAETQY
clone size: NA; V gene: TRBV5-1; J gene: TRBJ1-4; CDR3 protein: ASSLATQGQANEKLF
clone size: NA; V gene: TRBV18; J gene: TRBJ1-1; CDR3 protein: ASSPSQGSVTEAF
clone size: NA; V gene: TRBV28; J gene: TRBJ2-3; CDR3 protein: ASSFPTSGGADTQY
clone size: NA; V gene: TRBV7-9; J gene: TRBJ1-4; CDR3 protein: SSSSGGTGNEKLF
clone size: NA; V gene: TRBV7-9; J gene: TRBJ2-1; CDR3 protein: SSSGRLAGVINEQF
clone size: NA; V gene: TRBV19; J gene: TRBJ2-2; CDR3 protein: ASSLGANTGELF
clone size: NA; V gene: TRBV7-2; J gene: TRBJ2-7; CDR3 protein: ASSSTGDEQY
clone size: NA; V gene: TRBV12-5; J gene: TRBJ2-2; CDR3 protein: ASGLDPGTQNTGELF
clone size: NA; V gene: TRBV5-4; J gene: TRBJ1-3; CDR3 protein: ASSLDAGGNTIY
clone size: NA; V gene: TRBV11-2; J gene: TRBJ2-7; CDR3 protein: ASSLDSAGYEQY
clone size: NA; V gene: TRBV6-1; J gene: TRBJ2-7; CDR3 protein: ASHRPGLGEQY
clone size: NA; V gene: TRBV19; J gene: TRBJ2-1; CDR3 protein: ASSIGKGLAGPDNEQF
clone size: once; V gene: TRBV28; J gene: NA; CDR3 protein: ASSFQEGYYEQY
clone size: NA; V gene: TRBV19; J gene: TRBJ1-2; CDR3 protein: ASRSKRHFNYGYT
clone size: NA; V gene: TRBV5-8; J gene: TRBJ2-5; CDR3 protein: ASSLGKGLARETQY
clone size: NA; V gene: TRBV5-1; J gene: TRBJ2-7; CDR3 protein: ASSLDPGQAQYEQY
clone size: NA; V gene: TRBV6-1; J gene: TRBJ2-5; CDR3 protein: ASSEGTSGRGQETQY
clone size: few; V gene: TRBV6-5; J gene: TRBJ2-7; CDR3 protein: ASSYTLDEQY
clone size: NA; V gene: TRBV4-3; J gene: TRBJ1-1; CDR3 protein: ASSQAVSDPTEAF
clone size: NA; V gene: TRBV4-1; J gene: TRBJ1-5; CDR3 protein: ASSRGLRQPQH
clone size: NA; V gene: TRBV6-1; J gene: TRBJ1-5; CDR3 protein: ASRGGTSGNQPQH
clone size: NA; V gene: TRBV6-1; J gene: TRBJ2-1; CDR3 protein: ASSDGGRRNEQF
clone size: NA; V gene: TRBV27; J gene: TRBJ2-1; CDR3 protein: ASSSLVRGYNEQF
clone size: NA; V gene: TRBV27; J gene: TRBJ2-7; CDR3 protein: ASSPGLGNYEQY
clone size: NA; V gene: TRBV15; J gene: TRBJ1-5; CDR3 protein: ATSRDWGQKLNQPQH
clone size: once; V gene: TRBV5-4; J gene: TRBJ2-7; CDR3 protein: ASSPTPTGSGSYEQY
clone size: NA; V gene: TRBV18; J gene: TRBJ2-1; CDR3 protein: ASSRGGTYNEQF
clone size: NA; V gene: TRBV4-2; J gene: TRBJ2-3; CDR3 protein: ASSQGLAGPDTQY
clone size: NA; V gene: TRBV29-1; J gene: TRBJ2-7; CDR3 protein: SVGRRGDLDEQY
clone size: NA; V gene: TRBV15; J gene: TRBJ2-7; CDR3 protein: ATSRDGGGGNEQY
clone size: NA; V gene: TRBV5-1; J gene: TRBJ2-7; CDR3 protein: ASSLRTGGRNNEQY
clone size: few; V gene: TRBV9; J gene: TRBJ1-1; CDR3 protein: ASSAMTGDTEAF
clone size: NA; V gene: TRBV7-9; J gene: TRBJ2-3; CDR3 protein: ASSLPPGLTDTQY
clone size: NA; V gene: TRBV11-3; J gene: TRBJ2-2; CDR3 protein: ASSLTTGELF
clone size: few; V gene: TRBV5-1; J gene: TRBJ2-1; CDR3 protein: ASSRFGLNEQF
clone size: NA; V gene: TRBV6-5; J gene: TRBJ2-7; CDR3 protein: ASSYSGGSSYEQY
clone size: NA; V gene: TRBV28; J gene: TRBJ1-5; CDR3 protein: ASSEWGTGRQQPQH
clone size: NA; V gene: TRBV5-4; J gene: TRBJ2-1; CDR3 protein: ASSFEVASYNEQF
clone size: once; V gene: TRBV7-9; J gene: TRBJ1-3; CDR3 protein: ASSLVPGQGPGNTIY
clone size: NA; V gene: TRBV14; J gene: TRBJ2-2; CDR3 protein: ASSLNQGASGELF
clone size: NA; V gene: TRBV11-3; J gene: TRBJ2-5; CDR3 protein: ASSLGAETQY
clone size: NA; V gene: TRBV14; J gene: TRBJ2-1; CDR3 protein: ASSQHGGNNEQF
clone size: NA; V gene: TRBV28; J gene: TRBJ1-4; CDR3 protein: ASSGRGRDNEKLF
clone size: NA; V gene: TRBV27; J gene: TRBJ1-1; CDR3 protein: ASRTILRGLMNTEAF
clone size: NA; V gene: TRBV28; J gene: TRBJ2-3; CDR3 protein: ASSMVAADTQY